This T cell receptor (beta chain) came from a study of CD8 T cells in ankylosing spondylitis. TCRdb re-derived calls from the 5' RACE reads in MiXCR, one entry per CDR3 protein. This sample has more than 200,000 distinct CDR3 sequences, with 20% to 30% found just once. This clonotype was counted at least ten times. The V end lost 6 bases, the J end lost 3 bases, and 11 bases lay between the germline ends. The CDR3 loop spans 14 amino acids. In germline, CDR1 is MRHNA, CDR2 SNTAGT. Sequencing input: blood, either unsorted or a sorted T cell fraction (not recorded which). The TCR comes from a male donor with ankylosing spondylitis or in good health (not recorded which). The chain combines TRBV6-4 with TRBJ2-2, with D hard to call. Here the CDR3 DNA reads TGTGCCAGCAGCGAATACACCTACACCGGGGAGCTGTTTTTT. Its protein is CASSEYTYTGELFF.